The 21 T cell receptor beta chains in this list originate from one sample, sequenced in a study of shared clonotypes between healthy human individuals. The assay was immunoSEQ multiplex PCR, and TCRdb's table has in-frame clones only and misses some. Of some 1,900,000 clones in the sample, about 95% were seen once. The naive CD8 fraction comprised CD45RO-negative cells positively selected for CCR7 and excluded terminally differentiated effector memory CD45RA+ cells. The sequenced sample consisted of naive CD8+ T cells sorted from blood. The receptors were gathered from a man between 18 and 35 years old in good health.

The rearrangement uses TRBV11-2 and TRBJ2-1; 10 bases match TRBD2. Germline lookup yields CDR1 SGHAT and CDR2 FQNNGV. The CDR3 loop spans 18 amino acids. The V and J ends lost 5 bases and 5 bases, in that order; junction bases with no gene match: 15. CDR3 in DNA: TGTGCCAGCAGCGGAGAGGATTCCGGGACTAGCGCTGACAATGAGCAGTTCTTC. Translating gives CASSGEDSGTSADNEQFF.

The rearrangement joins TRBV4-3 to TRBJ1-1; D not certain. CDR1 is LGHNA, CDR2 YSLEER, per germline. V lost 0 bases and J lost 1, with 6 bases in between. The CDR3 covers 14 residues. The DNA for the CDR3 is TGCGCCAGCAGCCAAGACACCCGGAACACTGAAGCTTTCTTT. As protein: CASSQDTRNTEAFF.

This sequence joins TRBV5-6 and TRBJ2-7; D is possibly TRBD1 or TRBD2 (5 bases each). CDR1 is SGHDT, CDR2 YYEEEE, per germline. The CDR3 extends over 16 amino acids. V gave up 5 bases and J gave up 3 bases, with 21 bases separating them. CDR3 bases: TGTGCCAGCAGTTCCTCCCCCGGGGCAGGGATCTACGAGCAGTACTTC. It specifies CASSSSPGAGIYEQYF.

The chain combines TRBV4-3 with TRBJ1-2; D is undetermined. The V gene's germline CDR1 is LGHNA and CDR2 YSLEER. V was cut by 1 base and J by 4 bases, with 19 bases left in between. The CDR3 contains 17 residues. In nucleotides, the CDR3 is TGCGCCAGCAGCCAAGCTTTGAACGAACCCTCAATCTATGGCTACACCTTC. Translation: CASSQALNEPSIYGYTF.

A single count supports this clone. The gene calls are TRBV13 and TRBJ2-7; tentatively, D is TRBD2 (5 bases). The CDR3 runs 11 residues. The germline CDR1 and CDR2 sequences are PRHDT and FYEKMQ (reference sequence). Between the trimmed V and J ends, which lost 5 bases and 7 bases, there was a span of 9 bases. CDR3 bases: TGTGCCAGCAGCGCCCCGGGAGAGCAGTACTTC. Amino acids: CASSAPGEQYF.

This rearrangement joins TRBV6-6 to TRBJ2-5; D gene ambiguous. The CDR3 is made up of 15 amino acids. Trimming cost V 5 bases and J 1 base, with 14 bases left between them. Germline V gene lookup returns CDR1 MNHNY and CDR2 SVGAGI (reference sequence). The CDR3 bases are TGTGCCAGCAGTGAGACCCAACCGATCCAAGAGACCCAGTACTTC. It is translated as CASSETQPIQETQYF.

This chain uses TRBV6-1 with TRBJ1-5; TRBD1 agrees at 9 bases. Germline V gene lookup returns CDR1 MNHNS and CDR2 SASEGT. V dropped 2 bases and J dropped 7; count of bases not matched to a gene: 9. This CDR3 contains 16 residues. This CDR3 reads CASSERDRAGGQPQHF. CDR3 sequence (DNA): TGTGCCAGCAGTGAACGGGACAGGGCGGGAGGGCAGCCCCAGCATTTT.

A remark on this clone: The identical CDR3 is also encoded by other nucleotide sequences in the sample. The CDR3 nucleotides are TGCGCCAGCAGCTTGGAGGGTAGCTCCTACGAGCAGTACTTC. Translated: CASSLEGSSYEQYF. The chain recombines TRBV5-1 with TRBJ2-7; D is unclear. V was shortened by 0 bases and J by 0 bases, with 7 bases between the two germline ends. Germline assignment: CDR1 SGHRS and CDR2 YFSETQ. This CDR3 comprises 14 residues.

The CDR3 reads CASSWRRGTGATEAFF. DNA for the CDR3: TGTGCCAGCAGCTGGAGAAGGGGGACAGGGGCTACTGAAGCTTTCTTT. The genes are TRBV5-8 and TRBJ1-1; TRBD1 aligns across 10 bases. Germline V gene sequence: CDR1 SGHTS, CDR2 YDEGEE. The ends lost 3 bases at V and 5 bases at J; junction bases unmatched: 10. The CDR3 covers 16 residues.

The V call is TRBV6-5, the J call TRBJ1-1; maybe TRBD1 (5 bases). Trimming stripped 5 bases from V and 0 bases from J, with 13 bases between. Germline V gene data show CDR1 as MNHEY and CDR2 as SVGAGI. The CDR3 totals 15 residues. DNA of the CDR3: TGTGCCAGCAGTACAGGTGTCCCCCTGAACACTGAAGCTTTCTTT. Translating gives CASSTGVPLNTEAFF.

This clone was counted a single time. V and J are TRBV5-4 and TRBJ2-1; 10 nucleotides line up with TRBD2. CDR1 is SGHNT and CDR2 is YYREEE in the germline V gene (reference sequence). This CDR3 is 16 amino acids long. Trimming at V came to 2 bases and at J to 4 bases, leaving 6 bases not matched to a gene. CDR3 loop: CASSLASGGSYNEQFF. CDR3 DNA: TGTGCCAGCAGCTTAGCTAGCGGGGGCTCTTACAATGAGCAGTTCTTC.

CDR3 DNA sequence: TGTGCCAGCAGTTACCTTGTTGTGGCGGGGGGACGCGATACGCAGTATTTT. It codes for CASSYLVVAGGRDTQYF. The rearrangement joins TRBV7-2 to TRBJ2-3, with 8 bases lining up with TRBD2. This CDR3 has 17 residues. Germline values: CDR1 SGHTA, CDR2 FQGNSA. V lost 6 bases, J lost 6 bases, and 17 bases stayed unmatched.

This chain connects TRBV5-6 to TRBJ2-7, with D perhaps TRBD1 or TRBD2 (5 bases each). Germline V gene data show CDR1 as SGHDT and CDR2 as YYEEEE. This CDR3 region has 15 residues. V gave up 0 bases and J gave up 2 bases, with 12 bases separating them. The CDR3 DNA sequence: TGTGCCAGCAGCTTGGGCATGTGGGACGCCTACGAGCAGTACTTC. This gives the protein CASSLGMWDAYEQYF.

The gene calls are TRBV19 and TRBJ1-3, with D possibly being TRBD1 (5 bases). Per germline, CDR1 LNHDA and CDR2 SQIVND (reference sequence). The CDR3 runs 13 residues. The germline V and J ends were trimmed by 6 bases and 11 bases, with 17 bases remaining between them. CDR3 protein: CASSRRGIEAIYF. As DNA, the CDR3 is TGTGCCAGTAGCCGCCGGGGGATCGAGGCCATATATTTT.

DNA of the CDR3: TGTGCCAGCGGTTCCAGTCTTCTCTACGAGCAGTACTTC. Translated, it gives CASGSSLLYEQYF. V gene TRBV27 combines with J gene TRBJ2-7; the D is unclear. Between the trimmed V and J ends, which lost 8 bases and 3 bases, there was a span of 14 bases. Germline CDR1 MNHEY, CDR2 SMNVEV (reference sequence). The length of the CDR3 is 13 residues.

This clone has a handful of counts. Other nucleotide sequences from this sample produce the same CDR3. The chain uses TRBV7-9 and TRBJ2-7; possibly TRBD1 or TRBD2 for D (5 bases each). There are 14 residues in the CDR3. Trimming pared 1 base from V and 0 bases from J, leaving 7 bases between. Per germline, CDR1 SEHNR and CDR2 FQNEAQ (reference sequence). DNA of the CDR3: TGTGCCAGCAGCTTAGACGGGGCCTCCTACGAGCAGTACTTC. This codes for CASSLDGASYEQYF.

The rearrangement links TRBV27 to TRBJ2-1, with 10 bases aligning to TRBD2. Per germline, CDR1 MNHEY and CDR2 SMNVEV (reference sequence). After removal of 3 bases from V and 8 bases from J, the junction contained 4 bases not matched to a gene. The CDR3 is made up of 14 amino acids. The CDR3 spells CASSFLAGGYEQFF. The CDR3 DNA reads TGTGCCAGCAGTTTTTTAGCGGGAGGCTATGAGCAGTTCTTC.

A single count supports this clone. The chain combines TRBV6-5 with TRBJ1-5; D unresolved. The CDR3 loop spans 13 amino acids. Trimming shortened V by 1 base and J by 5 bases, and 6 bases separated the two germline ends. Germline values: CDR1 MNHEY, CDR2 SVGAGI. DNA for the CDR3: TGTGCCAGCAGTTACTGGGAAGATCAGCCCCAGCATTTT. Protein product: CASSYWEDQPQHF.

The chain has TRBV5-4 and TRBJ1-4; D gene unclear. V was clipped by 4 bases and J by 8 bases, with 12 bases between them. The CDR3 covers 13 residues. Germline V CDR1 and CDR2: SGHNT, YYREEE (reference sequence). The CDR3 is CASSPMGKEKLFF. For the CDR3, the DNA is TGTGCCAGCAGCCCTATGGGAAAGGAAAAACTGTTTTTT.

The chain links TRBV15 to TRBJ2-3, with 14 nucleotides matching TRBD2. This CDR3 has 16 residues. V was clipped by 5 bases and J by 5 bases; unmatched bases: 6. CDR1 and CDR2 from the germline V gene are LNHNV and YYDKDF (reference sequence). CDR3 sequence reads: CATSGRLAGGRDTQYF. CDR3 DNA: TGTGCCACCAGCGGAAGACTAGCGGGGGGGCGAGATACGCAGTATTTT.

This CDR3 reads CASRSDRVASSYEQYF. The CDR3, as DNA: TGTGCCAGCAGATCGGACAGGGTGGCCAGCTCCTACGAGCAGTACTTC. The rearrangement uses TRBV7-8 and TRBJ2-7; the match to TRBD1 covers 8 bases. CDR1 and CDR2 (germline): SGHVS, FQNEAQ. The J segment lost 0 bases and the V segment lost 6 bases, leaving 10 bases of the junction unmatched. CDR3 length: 16 amino acids. The variable domain in full, with the rest retrieved from reference TRBV7-8 and TRBJ2-7, is GAGVSQSPRYKVAKRGQDVALRCDPISGHVSLFWYQQALGQGPEFLTYFQNEAQLDKSGLPSDRFFAERPEGSVSTLKIQRTQQEDSAVYLCASRSDRVASSYEQYFGPGTRLTVT.